This T cell receptor (beta chain) was observed in a study of control samples from healthy donors and cancer patients. Trimming stripped 4 bases from V and 3 bases from J, with 16 bases between. Germline V gives CDR1 SGHRS, CDR2 YFSETQ. The CDR3 is 15 residues long. Measured with immunoSEQ multiplex PCR; TCRdb has only the in-frame clones, and not every one. The top ten clones hold over 3.5% of a sample with tens of thousands of clones, about 90% of them seen once. The sample comprised blood. The rearrangement links TRBV5-1 to TRBJ1-1; tentatively, D is TRBD1 (6 bases). This TCR came from a woman in her forties or fifties in good health. For the CDR3, the DNA is TGCGCCAGCAGCGCGCCGGAGGAGGGGGACACTGAAGCTTTCTTT. Its protein is CASSAPEEGDTEAFF.